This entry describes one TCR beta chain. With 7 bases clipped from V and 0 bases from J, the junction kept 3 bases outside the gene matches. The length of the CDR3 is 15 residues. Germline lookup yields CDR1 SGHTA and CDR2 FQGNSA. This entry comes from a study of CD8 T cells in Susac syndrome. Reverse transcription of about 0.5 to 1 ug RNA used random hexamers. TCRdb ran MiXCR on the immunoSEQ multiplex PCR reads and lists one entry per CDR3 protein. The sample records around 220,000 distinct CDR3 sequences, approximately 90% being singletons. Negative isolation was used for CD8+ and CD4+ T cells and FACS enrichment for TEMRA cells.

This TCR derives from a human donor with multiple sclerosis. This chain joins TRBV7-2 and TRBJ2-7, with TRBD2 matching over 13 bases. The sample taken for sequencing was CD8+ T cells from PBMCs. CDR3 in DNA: TGTGCCAGCACCAGACTAGCGGGAGGCTCCTACGAGCAGTACTTC. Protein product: CASTRLAGGSYEQYF.